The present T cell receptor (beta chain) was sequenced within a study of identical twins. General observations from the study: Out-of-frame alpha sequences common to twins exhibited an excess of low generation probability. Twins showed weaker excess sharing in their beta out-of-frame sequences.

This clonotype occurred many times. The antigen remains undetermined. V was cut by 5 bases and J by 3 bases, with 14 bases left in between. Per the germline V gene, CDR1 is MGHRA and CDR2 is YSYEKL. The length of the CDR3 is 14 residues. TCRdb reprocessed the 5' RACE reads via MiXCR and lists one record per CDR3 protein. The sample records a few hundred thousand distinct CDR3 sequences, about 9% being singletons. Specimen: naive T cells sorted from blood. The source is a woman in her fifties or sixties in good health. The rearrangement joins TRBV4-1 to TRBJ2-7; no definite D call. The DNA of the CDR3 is TGCGCCAGCAGCTCCTTTGGGGTCGGCTACGAGCAGTACTTC. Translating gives CASSSFGVGYEQYF.